The 21 T cell receptor beta chains reported below all come from one sample, sequenced in a study of CD8+ T cells in alopecia areata. RNA, once extracted, was reverse transcribed into cDNA for use as the sequencing template. The repertoire was sequenced with immunoSEQ multiplex PCR; TCRdb's copy has only in-frame clones and lacks some. Of 200,000 or so clones in the sample, 35% to 40% were seen once. Noted treatment: oral pan-JAK inhibitor, 5-10 mg twice daily. Sequencing used CD4+ T cells sorted from blood, obtained at approximately week 30, from a patient treated with tofacitinib. All receptors derive from a human donor with alopecia areata.

This clone came up a few times. This chain connects TRBV4-1 to TRBJ2-1; 7 bases are a match to TRBD2. The CDR3 is 21 residues long. J lost 3 bases, V lost 0 bases, and 20 bases had no gene match. Germline V gene lookup returns CDR1 MGHRA and CDR2 YSYEKL. The CDR3 is CASSQDPFSTGGLYYYNEQFF. The CDR3 DNA sequence: TGCGCCAGCAGCCAAGACCCCTTCTCGACGGGAGGCCTCTACTACTACAATGAGCAGTTCTTC.

The chain combines TRBV2 with TRBJ2-6, with a possible D match to TRBD1 (6 bases). CDR1 and CDR2 from the germline V gene are SNHLY and FYNNEI. The CDR3 consists of 15 residues. V lost 6 bases, J lost 2 bases, and 11 bases lay in between. The DNA of the CDR3 is TGTGCCAGCAGCGGGAACAGGGCTGGGGCCAACGTCCTGACTTTC. Protein product: CASSGNRAGANVLTF.

The V call is TRBV18, the J call TRBJ2-1; TRBD2 aligns across 14 bases. Trimming cost V 1 base and J 8 bases; bases outside gene matches: 7. The CDR3 length is 17 residues. Looked up from germline, CDR1 is KGHSH and CDR2 is LQKENI. CDR3 in amino acids: CASSPRPGLAGVYEQFF. DNA for the CDR3: TGTGCCAGCTCACCACGGCCGGGACTAGCGGGAGTGTATGAGCAGTTCTTC.

The chain is built from TRBV7-6 and TRBJ2-3; 7 bases map to TRBD2. J gave up 4 bases and V 7 bases, and 14 bases lay outside the gene matches. The CDR3 loop spans 16 amino acids. Germline loops: CDR1 SGHVS, CDR2 FNYEAQ. The CDR3 spells CASTRFSRELADTQYF. The CDR3 DNA reads TGTGCCAGCACCCGCTTTTCGCGGGAGTTGGCAGATACGCAGTATTTT.

This clone was counted only a few times. This chain joins TRBV29-1 and TRBJ1-2; weak D call: TRBD1 (5 bases). The CDR3 extends over 12 amino acids. CDR1 and CDR2 (germline): SQVTM, ANQGSEA. The V gene lost 7 bases and the J gene lost 13 bases, with 22 bases spanning the gap. Written as DNA, the CDR3 is TGCAGCGGGCATCCCAGGGAGGGCGTCAGCACCTTC. Translation gives CSGHPREGVSTF.

The CDR3 is CSGGENYGYTF. CDR3 coding DNA: TGCAGCGGTGGGGAGAACTATGGCTACACCTTC. The rearrangement joins TRBV29-1 to TRBJ1-2, with D unclear. CDR1 is SQVTM, CDR2 ANQGSEA, per germline. Trimming cost V 7 bases and J 2 bases, with 8 bases left between them. The CDR3 consists of 11 residues.

This clone was counted between two and nine times. This sequence joins TRBV5-1 and TRBJ2-1, with TRBD1 matching 7 bases. The CDR3 totals 15 residues. Germline V CDR1 and CDR2: SGHRS, YFSETQ. J lost 2 bases, V lost 5 bases, and 7 bases had no gene match. The CDR3 nucleotides read TGCGCCAGCAGGTCGACAGGGATTGCCTACAATGAGCAGTTCTTC. Translated: CASRSTGIAYNEQFF.

Only a few counts were recorded for this clone. Other DNA sequences from this sample encode an identical CDR3 as well. The chain employs TRBV30 and TRBJ2-1; no clear D gene. Germline values: CDR1 GTSNPN, CDR2 SVGIG (reference sequence). This CDR3 has 11 amino acids. Trimming shortened V by 4 bases and J by 3 bases, and 4 bases separated the two germline ends. In nucleotides, the CDR3 is TGTGCCTGGAACGGCTACAATGAGCAGTTCTTC. It specifies CAWNGYNEQFF.

This rearrangement joins TRBV28 to TRBJ2-5; tentative D call: TRBD1 (5 bases). The CDR3 sequence is 14 residues long. Trimming cost V 8 bases and J 1 base, with 14 bases left between them. The germline V gene encodes CDR1 MDHEN and CDR2 SYDVKM. DNA for the CDR3: TGTGCCAGCCACCAACAGGCGACCCAAGAGACCCAGTACTTC. This gives the protein CASHQQATQETQYF.

The V gene is TRBV30, the J gene TRBJ1-1; D is possibly TRBD1 (6 bases). Germline values: CDR1 GTSNPN, CDR2 SVGIG (reference sequence). V was trimmed by 4 bases and J by 8 bases, leaving 20 bases between them. CDR3 length: 14 residues. The CDR3 nucleotides read TGTGCCTGGAACCCGGGTCGGACAGACCGCGAAGCTTTCTTT. It specifies CAWNPGRTDREAFF. Full variable domain (remainder filled in from reference TRBV30 and TRBJ1-1): SQTIHQWPATLVQPVGSPLSLECTVEGTSNPNLYWYRQAAGRGLQLLFYSVGIGQISSEVPQNLSASRPQDRQFILSSKKLLLSDSGFYLCAWNPGRTDREAFFGQGTRLTVV.

This clone occurred a few times. The chain couples TRBV27 to TRBJ1-1, with unresolved D. V gave up 2 bases and J gave up 5 bases, with 15 bases separating them. CDR1 and CDR2 from the germline V gene are MNHEY and SMNVEV (reference sequence). CDR3 length: 15 amino acids. The CDR3 region is CASSLRVGVGTEAFF. In nucleotides, the CDR3 is TGTGCCAGCAGTTTAAGGGTCGGGGTGGGGACTGAAGCTTTCTTT.

The chain links TRBV4-1 to TRBJ2-5; 7 positions match TRBD1. CDR3 size: 15 residues. The junction had 11 bases not matched to a gene; V was cut back by 6 bases and J by 4 bases. The germline V gene has CDR1 MGHRA and CDR2 YSYEKL. The CDR3 DNA follows: TGCGCCAGCAGGCAAACAGGGGTAGTAGCAGAGACCCAGTACTTC. It translates to CASRQTGVVAETQYF.

The V gene is TRBV14, the J gene TRBJ2-3; 8 bases fit TRBD2. CDR3 length: 16 amino acids. CDR1 and CDR2 from the germline V gene are SGHDN and FVKESK. The V and J ends lost 1 base and 2 bases, in that order; junction bases with no gene match: 5. For the CDR3, the DNA is TGTGCCAGCAGCCAAGGGCGGGGGGTCACCACAGATACGCAGTATTTT. This codes for CASSQGRGVTTDTQYF. Complete variable domain (other parts from reference TRBV14 and TRBJ2-3): EAGVTQFPSHSVIEKGQTVTLRCDPISGHDNLYWYRRVMGKEIKFLLHFVKESKQDESGMPNNRFLAERTGGTYSTLKVQPAELEDSGVYFCASSQGRGVTTDTQYFGPGTRLTVL.

The V and J genes are TRBV5-6 and TRBJ2-1; D is uncertain. The germline CDR1 and CDR2 sequences are SGHDT and YYEEEE. The V end lost 4 bases, the J end lost 5 bases, and 7 bases lay between the germline ends. The CDR3 length is 12 residues. The CDR3 DNA reads as TGTGCCAGCAGCCCTACTAACAATGAGCAGTTCTTC. Amino acid sequence: CASSPTNNEQFF.

This clone has a handful of counts. The chain links TRBV28 to TRBJ2-1; D tentatively fits TRBD1 or TRBD2 (5 bases each). The CDR3 contains 16 residues. The germline CDR1 and CDR2 sequences are MDHEN and SYDVKM. Trimming removed 6 bases at V and 0 bases at J, with 15 bases between. CDR3 nucleotides: TGTGCCAGCAGCCCAGGCGAGGGGAGCTCCTACAATGAGCAGTTCTTC. This translates into CASSPGEGSSYNEQFF.

This clone was seen more than once but under ten times. This rearrangement joins TRBV2 to TRBJ2-5; 7 bases match TRBD1. The CDR3 has 15 amino acids. Germline V gene data show CDR1 as SNHLY and CDR2 as FYNNEI. With 5 bases clipped from V and 5 bases from J, the junction kept 11 bases outside the gene matches. CDR3 nucleotide sequence: TGTGCCAGCAGTATCCGACAGGGTAGTGCGGAGACCCAGTACTTC. It is translated as CASSIRQGSAETQYF. Together with reference TRBV2 and TRBJ2-5, the CDR3 gives the full variable domain: EPEVTQTPSHQVTQMGQEVILRCVPISNHLYFYWYRQILGQKVEFLVSFYNNEISEKSEIFDDQFSVERPDGSNFTLKIRSTKLEDSAMYFCASSIRQGSAETQYFGPGTRLLVL.

There are a few counts of this clone. V usage is TRBV7-6 and J usage is TRBJ1-1; D may be TRBD1 (5 bases). The CDR3 is 15 residues long. Trimming shortened V by 10 bases and J by 0 bases, and 18 bases separated the two germline ends. CDR1 is SGHVS, CDR2 FNYEAQ, per germline. The CDR3 nucleotides are TGTGCCACCTCCCCCGCAGGGCGAGTGAACACTGAAGCTTTCTTT. Its protein product is CATSPAGRVNTEAFF.

This clone turned up a few times. The J gene is TRBJ1-5, the V gene TRBV7-8, with 7 bases aligning to TRBD1. CDR1 SGHVS and CDR2 FQNEAQ come from the germline V gene. The junction had 1 base not matched to a gene; V was cut back by 1 base and J by 10 bases. The CDR3 spans 12 residues. CDR3 bases: TGTGCCAGCAGCTTAGACAGGGGTCCCCAGCATTTT. Encoded protein: CASSLDRGPQHF.

CDR3 bases: TGTGCCAGCAGCCAAGTCCGCCCTAGCGAAGATGAGCAGTTCTTC. Translation gives CASSQVRPSEDEQFF. The chain links TRBV14 to TRBJ2-1; TRBD2 is a possible D gene (6 bases). The CDR3 sequence is 15 residues long. The ends were cut back, 1 base at V and 8 bases at J, with 15 bases in the middle. Germline CDR1 is SGHDN and CDR2 is FVKESK.

A single count supports this clone. The J gene is TRBJ1-6, the V gene TRBV6-5; D may be TRBD1 (5 bases). Per the germline V gene, CDR1 is MNHEY and CDR2 is SVGAGI. V lost 0 bases and J lost 9, with 12 bases in between. This CDR3 comprises 15 residues. CDR3 sequence: CASSYSGVVASPLHF. The CDR3 coding sequence is TGTGCCAGCAGTTACTCGGGGGTAGTCGCTTCACCCCTCCACTTT.

Comments on this clone: This specimen includes other DNA sequences encoding the same CDR3. V is TRBV19 and J is TRBJ2-2; D may be TRBD1 (6 bases). This CDR3 region has 15 residues. V lost 3 bases to trimming and J lost 3 bases, with 11 bases between them. CDR1 and CDR2 from the germline V gene are LNHDA and SQIVND (reference sequence). As DNA, the CDR3 is TGTGCCAGTAGTATTAGGACAGCGTACACCGGGGAGCTGTTTTTT. This sequence encodes CASSIRTAYTGELFF.